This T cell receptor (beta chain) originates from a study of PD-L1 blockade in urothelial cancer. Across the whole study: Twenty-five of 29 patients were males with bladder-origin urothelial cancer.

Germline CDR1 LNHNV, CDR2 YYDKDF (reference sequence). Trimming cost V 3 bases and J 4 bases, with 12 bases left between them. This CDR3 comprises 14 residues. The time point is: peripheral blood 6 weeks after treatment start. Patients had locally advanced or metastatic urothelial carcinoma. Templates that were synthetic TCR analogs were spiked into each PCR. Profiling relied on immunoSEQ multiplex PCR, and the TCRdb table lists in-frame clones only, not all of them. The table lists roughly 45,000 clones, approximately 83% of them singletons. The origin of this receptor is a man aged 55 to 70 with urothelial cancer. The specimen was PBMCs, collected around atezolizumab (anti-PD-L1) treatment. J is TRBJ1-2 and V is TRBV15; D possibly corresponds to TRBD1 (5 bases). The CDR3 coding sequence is TGTGCCACCAGCAGGGCACCGACAGCCTATGGCTACACCTTC. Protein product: CATSRAPTAYGYTF. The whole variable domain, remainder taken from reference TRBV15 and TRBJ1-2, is DAMVIQNPRYQVTQFGKPVTLSCSQTLNHNVMYWYQQKSSQAPKLLFHYYDKDFNNEADTPDNFQSRRPNTSFCFLDIRSPGLGDTAMYLCATSRAPTAYGYTFGSGTRLTVV.